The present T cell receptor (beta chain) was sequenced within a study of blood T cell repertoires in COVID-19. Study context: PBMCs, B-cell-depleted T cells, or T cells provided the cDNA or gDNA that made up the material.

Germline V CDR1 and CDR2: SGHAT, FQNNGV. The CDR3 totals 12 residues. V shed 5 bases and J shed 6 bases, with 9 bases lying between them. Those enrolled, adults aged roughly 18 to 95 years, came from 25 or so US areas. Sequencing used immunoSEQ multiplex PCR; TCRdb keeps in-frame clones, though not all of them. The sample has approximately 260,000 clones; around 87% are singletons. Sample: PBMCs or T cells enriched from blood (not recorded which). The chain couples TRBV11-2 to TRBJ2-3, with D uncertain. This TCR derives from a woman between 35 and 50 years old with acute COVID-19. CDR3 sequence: CASSPARDTQYF. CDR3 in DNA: TGTGCCAGCAGCCCCGCGCGGGATACGCAGTATTTT.